This is a list of T cell receptor beta chains from one sample in a study of shared clonotypes between healthy human individuals. Assay used: immunoSEQ multiplex PCR; TCRdb lists only in-frame clones, some missing. The sample holds about 1,900,000 clones, about 95% seen once. Sequencing used naive CD8+ T cells sorted from blood. The receptors originated from a young man in good health. CDR3s include the opening cysteine and the closing phenylalanine or tryptophan. D genes are given only for firm matches. Clone size is not always given. Where it is, it says once, few, many or a class for expanded clones.

abundance	d_gene	v_gene	j_gene	CDR3nt	CDR3aa
.	.	TRBV10-2	TRBJ2-5	TGCGCCAGCAGTGGAGACCAGACCGGACTAGAGACCCAGTACTTC	CASSGDQTGLETQYF
.	.	TRBV6-6	TRBJ1-5	TGTGCCAGCAGTCTAGACGAGGTGGGGGGTCAGCCCCAGCATTTT	CASSLDEVGGQPQHF
.	.	TRBV6-5	TRBJ1-2	TGTGCCAGCAGTTACTATTCTGGTTTTCAGGCGGATGGCTACACCTTC	CASSYYSGFQADGYTF
.	.	TRBV5-1	TRBJ2-7	TGCGCCAGCAGCTTGGTCGGCCCCTCCTACGAGCAGTACTTC	CASSLVGPSYEQYF
.	TRBD2	TRBV27	TRBJ2-3	TGTGCCAGCACGACTAGCGGGGGGGCTGCAGATACGCAGTATTTT	CASTTSGGAADTQYF
.	.	TRBV4-3	TRBJ2-7	TGCGCCAGCAGCCAAGATCTTCATTACGAGCAGTACTTC	CASSQDLHYEQYF
.	.	TRBV2	TRBJ2-3	TGTGCCAGCAGTGAGGGGCCCGATACGCAGTATTTT	CASSEGPDTQYF
.	TRBD1	TRBV6-5	TRBJ1-6	TGTGCCAGCAGCCCCGGGGGACAGGGAACTTCACCCCTCCACTTT	CASSPGGQGTSPLHF
.	.	TRBV15	TRBJ1-2	TGTGCCACCAGCAGAGAGAGGGCAGGGATTACCGACTATGGCTACACCTTC	CATSRERAGITDYGYTF
.	TRBD1	TRBV7-9	TRBJ2-7	TGTGCCAGCAGCAGGACAGGACTTCTCTCCTACGAGCAGTACTTC	CASSRTGLLSYEQYF
.	.	TRBV7-9	TRBJ2-5	TGTGCCAGCAGCCCCCGGCTCGGTACAGAGCAAGAGACCCAGTACTTC	CASSPRLGTEQETQYF
.	.	TRBV27	TRBJ2-3	TGTGCCAGCAGTTTAACCAGCTTAACCGATACGCAGTATTTT	CASSLTSLTDTQYF
.	.	TRBV5-6	TRBJ1-2	TGTGCCAGCAGCTTCCTGGGGGACATCTTTAACTATGGCTACACCTTC	CASSFLGDIFNYGYTF
.	.	TRBV7-6	TRBJ2-5	TGTGCCAGCAGCTTAAAATCTGGAATTGGAGAGACCCAGTACTTC	CASSLKSGIGETQYF
.	TRBD1	TRBV11-2	TRBJ2-2	TGTGCCAGCAGCTTGGGGAGACAGGGTGGCACCGGGGAGCTGTTTTTT	CASSLGRQGGTGELFF
.	TRBD1	TRBV20-1	TRBJ1-2	TGCAGTGATACGGGACAGCCTTTCTACACCTTC	CSDTGQPFYTF
.	.	TRBV5-1	TRBJ1-2	TGCGCCAGCAGCTTAATCGATATACTGGATGGCTACACCTTC	CASSLIDILDGYTF
.	TRBD2	TRBV7-6	TRBJ2-1	TGTGCCAGCAGCTTAGATGTTAGCGGGGGCTCCTACAATGAGCAGTTCTTC	CASSLDVSGGSYNEQFF
.	.	TRBV7-9	TRBJ2-7	TGTGCCAGCAGGGAGGGAGGCAGGGTCGAGCAGTACTTC	CASREGGRVEQYF
once	.	TRBV6-6	TRBJ1-1	TGTGCCAGCAGTTACTCATGGGGCGTCTTGGACACTGAAGCTTTCTTT	CASSYSWGVLDTEAFF
.	TRBD1	TRBV29-1	TRBJ1-2	TGCAGCGTTGATATCGGGACAGACTATGGCTACACCTTC	CSVDIGTDYGYTF
.	.	TRBV19	TRBJ2-2	TGTGCCAGTAGCCCCGAGGTGACCCCGAACACCGGGGAGCTGTTTTTT	CASSPEVTPNTGELFF
.	.	TRBV7-6	TRBJ2-5	TGTGCCAGCAGCGAAATTGGGACCTCGCAAGAGACCCAGTACTTC	CASSEIGTSQETQYF
once	TRBD1	TRBV28	TRBJ1-5	TGTGCCAGCAGTATACGACCGGGACAGGTCGAAAATCAGCCCCAGCATTTT	CASSIRPGQVENQPQHF
.	.	TRBV5-1	TRBJ2-3	TGCGCCAGCAGCTTGGACCCTCAAGATACGCAGTATTTT	CASSLDPQDTQYF
.	TRBD2	TRBV7-9	TRBJ2-3	TGTGCCAGCAGCTCGACTAGCGGCTACACAGATACGCAGTATTTT	CASSSTSGYTDTQYF
.	TRBD2	TRBV4-1	TRBJ2-7	TGCGCCAGCAGCCAAGTCGGGAGGGCCCACGAGCAGTACTTC	CASSQVGRAHEQYF
.	.	TRBV7-9	TRBJ2-5	TGTGCCAGCAGCCCCCCCGTTGTTCGGGAGACCCAGTACTTC	CASSPPVVRETQYF
.	.	TRBV19	TRBJ1-1	TGTGCCAGTAGTTTAAAAGGCTTCCTGAACACTGAAGCTTTCTTT	CASSLKGFLNTEAFF
.	.	TRBV11-2	TRBJ2-5	TGTGCCAGCAGCTTAACCTCTGGTGCGAGGATGGCGGAGACCCAGTACTTC	CASSLTSGARMAETQYF
.	.	TRBV7-9	TRBJ1-1	TGTGCCAGCAGCCCCGGCCATGAAGCTTTCTTT	CASSPGHEAFF
once	.	TRBV2	TRBJ2-1	TGTGCCAGCAGTGAAGACGGGGATGAGCAGTTCTTC	CASSEDGDEQFF
.	TRBD2	TRBV5-8	TRBJ2-5	TGTGCCAGCAGCTTGCCCGGGGAGGGTGAGCAAGAGACCCAGTACTTC	CASSLPGEGEQETQYF
many	.	TRBV29-1	TRBJ1-2	TGCAGCGTTGAGATGGACAACTATGGCTACACCTTC	CSVEMDNYGYTF
.	TRBD2	TRBV27	TRBJ2-1	TGTGCCAGCAGTTTGGCGAGCGGGGTGTCCTACAATGAGCAGTTCTTC	CASSLASGVSYNEQFF
.	.	TRBV27	TRBJ2-7	TGTGCCAGCAGTCCCAGCCTGGGACCCACGCTCTACGAGCAGTACTTC	CASSPSLGPTLYEQYF
.	TRBD2	TRBV27	TRBJ2-5	TGTGCCAGCAGCCCTAACCTAGCGGGGGCCGCCGGGGGGACCCAGTACTTC	CASSPNLAGAAGGTQYF
.	.	TRBV7-9	TRBJ2-7	TGTGCCAGCAGCCCCCGCCGGGACAACCCCTACGAGCAGTACTTC	CASSPRRDNPYEQYF
.	.	TRBV5-1	TRBJ2-7	TGCGCCAGCAGCGCCGACAGTAACGAGCAGTACTTC	CASSADSNEQYF
.	.	TRBV29-1	TRBJ1-1	TGCAGCGTTCTCGGCCGAAGGGGGTCCACTGAAGCTTTCTTT	CSVLGRRGSTEAFF
once	.	TRBV27	TRBJ1-6	TGTGCCAGCAGTTTAGAGGCTGGGGGCCCTTATAATTCACCCCTCCACTTT	CASSLEAGGPYNSPLHF
.	.	TRBV18	TRBJ2-1	TGTGCCAGCTCACCAAGGGACTTCTACAATGAGCAGTTCTTC	CASSPRDFYNEQFF
once	TRBD1	TRBV4-1	TRBJ2-7	TGCGCCAGCAGCCAACGGACAGGTCCCTACGAGCAGTACTTC	CASSQRTGPYEQYF
.	TRBD2	TRBV29-1	TRBJ2-3	TGCAGCGTTGAAGGGCGGGAGAACACAGATACGCAGTATTTT	CSVEGRENTDTQYF
.	.	TRBV5-1	TRBJ2-7	TGCGCCAGCAGATATTTTTTAGGGGACGGCTCCTACGAGCAGTACTTC	CASRYFLGDGSYEQYF
.	.	TRBV9	TRBJ1-1	TGTGCCAGCAGCGTACTGGAGATTGGCACTGAAGCTTTCTTT	CASSVLEIGTEAFF
.	TRBD1	TRBV5-1	TRBJ1-5	TGCGCCAGCAGCTCCGGACAGGGGGATCAGCCCCAGCATTTT	CASSSGQGDQPQHF
.	.	TRBV29-1	TRBJ2-1	TGCAGCGTTGAAGGTAGTGGCACCCTACCCTACAATGAGCAGTTCTTC	CSVEGSGTLPYNEQFF
.	.	TRBV4-1	TRBJ2-1	TGCGCCAGCACGTCAAGGAGACAGGCTGATAGTGAGCAGTTCTTC	CASTSRRQADSEQFF
.	.	TRBV2	TRBJ1-6	TGTGCCAGCAGTGCGAGGGAGAGCTCCTATAATTCACCCCTCCACTTT	CASSARESSYNSPLHF
.	TRBD1	TRBV5-1	TRBJ1-1	TGCGCCAGCAGCGAGGGACAGTATTCTGAAGCTTTCTTT	CASSEGQYSEAFF
.	TRBD1	TRBV19	TRBJ2-2	TGTGCCAGTAGTTGGTCCGGGCCAGGGGGCGAAACCGGGGAGCTGTTTTTT	CASSWSGPGGETGELFF
.	.	TRBV4-3	TRBJ2-1	TGCGCCAGCAGCCACCGGGGAGGAACAGTCTACAATGAGCAGTTCTTC	CASSHRGGTVYNEQFF
.	.	TRBV7-9	TRBJ2-5	TGTGCCAGCAGCGTTGTGGCCCTGTCAGGGATTCAAGAGACCCAGTACTTC	CASSVVALSGIQETQYF
.	TRBD2	TRBV9	TRBJ2-7	TGTGCCAGCAGCGTAGGGCTAGCGGGGAACTACGAGCAGTACTTC	CASSVGLAGNYEQYF
.	.	TRBV19	TRBJ2-3	TGTGCCAGTAGTATCGCGGGAATTTCTACAGATACGCAGTATTTT	CASSIAGISTDTQYF